The sequence of this T cell receptor (beta chain) was determined in a study of preoperative IRX-2 immunotherapy in early breast cancer. Treatment indicated: preoperative locoregional IRX-2 cytokine immunotherapy. Sequencing used immunoSEQ multiplex PCR; TCRdb keeps in-frame clones, though not all of them. The sample has around 62,000 clones, approximately 94% seen once. Germline V CDR1 and CDR2: SGHTA, FQGNSA. The length of the CDR3 is 13 residues. Trimming pared 5 bases from V and 3 bases from J, leaving 10 bases between. This material was obtained from a patient treated with IRX-2 immunotherapy. The J gene is TRBJ1-1, the V gene TRBV7-2; unclear D gene. The sequence derives from a human donor with breast cancer. CDR3 sequence reads: CASSPADHTEAFF. The CDR3 nucleotides read TGTGCCAGCAGCCCCGCGGACCACACTGAAGCTTTCTTT.